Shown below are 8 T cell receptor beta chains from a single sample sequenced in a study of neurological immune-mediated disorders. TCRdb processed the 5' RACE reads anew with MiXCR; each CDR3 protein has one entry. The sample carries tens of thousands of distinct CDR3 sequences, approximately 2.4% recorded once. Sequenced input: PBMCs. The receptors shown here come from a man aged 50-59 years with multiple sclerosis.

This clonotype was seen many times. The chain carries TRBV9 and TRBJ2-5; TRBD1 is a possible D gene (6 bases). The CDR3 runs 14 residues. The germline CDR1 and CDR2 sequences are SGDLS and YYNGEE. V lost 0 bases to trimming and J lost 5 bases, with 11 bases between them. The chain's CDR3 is CASSVGARGETQYF. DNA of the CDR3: TGTGCCAGCAGCGTAGGGGCCAGGGGTGAGACCCAGTACTTC.

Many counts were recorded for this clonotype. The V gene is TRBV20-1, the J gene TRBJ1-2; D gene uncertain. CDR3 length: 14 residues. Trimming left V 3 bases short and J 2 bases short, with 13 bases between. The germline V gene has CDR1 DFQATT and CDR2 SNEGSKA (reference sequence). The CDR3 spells CSARSPETNYGYTF. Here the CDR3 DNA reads TGCAGTGCTAGGTCGCCAGAAACCAACTATGGCTACACCTTC.

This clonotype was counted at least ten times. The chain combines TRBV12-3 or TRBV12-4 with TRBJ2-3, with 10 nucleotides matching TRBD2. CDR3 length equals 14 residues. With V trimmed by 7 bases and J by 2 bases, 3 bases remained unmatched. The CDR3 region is CASTLAGATDTQYF. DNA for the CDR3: TGTGCCAGCACCCTAGCGGGGGCCACAGATACGCAGTATTTT.

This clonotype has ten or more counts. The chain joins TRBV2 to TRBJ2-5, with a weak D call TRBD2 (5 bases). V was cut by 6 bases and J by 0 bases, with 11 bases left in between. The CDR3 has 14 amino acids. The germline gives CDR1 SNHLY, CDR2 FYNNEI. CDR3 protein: CASSPGLNQETQYF. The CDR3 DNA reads TGTGCCAGCAGCCCCGGACTGAACCAAGAGACCCAGTACTTC.

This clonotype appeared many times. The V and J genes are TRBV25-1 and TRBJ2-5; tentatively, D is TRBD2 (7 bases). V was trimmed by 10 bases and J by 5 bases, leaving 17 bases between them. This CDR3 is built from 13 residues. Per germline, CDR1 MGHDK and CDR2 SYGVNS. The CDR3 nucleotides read TGTGCCACACGGAGGGGGGGGCAGGAGACCCAGTACTTC. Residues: CATRRGGQETQYF.

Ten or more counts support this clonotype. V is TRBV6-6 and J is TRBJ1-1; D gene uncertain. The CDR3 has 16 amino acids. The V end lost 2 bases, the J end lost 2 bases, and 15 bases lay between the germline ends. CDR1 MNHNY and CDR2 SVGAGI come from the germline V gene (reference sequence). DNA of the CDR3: TGTGCCAGCAGTTACCCGGTATCAGGATCCAACACTGAAGCTTTCTTT. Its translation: CASSYPVSGSNTEAFF.

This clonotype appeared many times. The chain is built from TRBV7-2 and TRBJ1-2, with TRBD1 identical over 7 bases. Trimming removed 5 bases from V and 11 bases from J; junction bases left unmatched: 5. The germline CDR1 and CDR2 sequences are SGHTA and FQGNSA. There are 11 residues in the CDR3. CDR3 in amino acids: CASSNRQGYTF. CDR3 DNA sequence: TGTGCCAGCAGCAATCGACAGGGTTACACCTTC.

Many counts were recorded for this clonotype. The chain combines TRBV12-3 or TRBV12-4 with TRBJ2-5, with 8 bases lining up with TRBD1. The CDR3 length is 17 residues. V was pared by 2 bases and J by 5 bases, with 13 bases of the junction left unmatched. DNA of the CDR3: TGTGCCAGCAGTTTATCAGGGGGCAGGGGTGTCTGGGAGACCCAGTACTTC. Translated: CASSLSGGRGVWETQYF.